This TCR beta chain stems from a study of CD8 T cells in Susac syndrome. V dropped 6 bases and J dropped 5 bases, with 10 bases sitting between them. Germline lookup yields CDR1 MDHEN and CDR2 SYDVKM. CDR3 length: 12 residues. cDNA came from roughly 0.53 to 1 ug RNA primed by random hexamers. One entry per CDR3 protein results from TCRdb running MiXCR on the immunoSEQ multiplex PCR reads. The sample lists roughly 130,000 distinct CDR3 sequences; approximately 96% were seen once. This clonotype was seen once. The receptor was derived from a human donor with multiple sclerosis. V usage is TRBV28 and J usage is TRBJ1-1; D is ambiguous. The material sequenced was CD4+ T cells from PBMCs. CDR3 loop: CASRKGWTEAFF. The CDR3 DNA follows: TGTGCCAGCAGGAAGGGATGGACTGAAGCTTTCTTT.